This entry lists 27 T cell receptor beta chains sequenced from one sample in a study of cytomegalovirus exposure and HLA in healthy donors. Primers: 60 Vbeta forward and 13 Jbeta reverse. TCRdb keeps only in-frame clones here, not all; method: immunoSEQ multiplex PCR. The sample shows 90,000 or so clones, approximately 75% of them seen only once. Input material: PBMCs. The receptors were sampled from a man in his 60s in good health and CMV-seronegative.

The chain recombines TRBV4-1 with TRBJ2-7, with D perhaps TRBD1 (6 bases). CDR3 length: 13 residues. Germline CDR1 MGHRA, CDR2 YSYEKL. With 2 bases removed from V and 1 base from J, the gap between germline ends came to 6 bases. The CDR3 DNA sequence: TGCGCCAGCAGCCAACAGGGGTCCTACGAGCAGTACTTC. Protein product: CASSQQGSYEQYF.

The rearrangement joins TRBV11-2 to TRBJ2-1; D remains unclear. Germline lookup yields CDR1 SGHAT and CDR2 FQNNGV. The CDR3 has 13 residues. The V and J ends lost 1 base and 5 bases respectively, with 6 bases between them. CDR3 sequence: CASSLGLDNEQFF. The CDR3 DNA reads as TGTGCCAGCAGCTTAGGACTCGACAATGAGCAGTTCTTC.

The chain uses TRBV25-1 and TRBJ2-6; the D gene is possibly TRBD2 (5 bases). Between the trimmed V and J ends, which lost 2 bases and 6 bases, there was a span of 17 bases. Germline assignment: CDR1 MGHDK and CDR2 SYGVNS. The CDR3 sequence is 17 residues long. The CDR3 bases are TGTGCCAGCAGTGAAACGGGCGGGCTTCAAGCGGCCAACGTCCTGACTTTC. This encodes CASSETGGLQAANVLTF.

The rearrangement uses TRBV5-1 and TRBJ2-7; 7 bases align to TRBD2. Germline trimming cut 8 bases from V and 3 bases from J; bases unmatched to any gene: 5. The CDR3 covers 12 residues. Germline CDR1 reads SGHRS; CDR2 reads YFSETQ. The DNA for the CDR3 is TGCGCCAGTGGGAGGGCGAACTACGAGCAGTACTTC. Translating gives CASGRANYEQYF.

The CDR3 loop is CASNTQGATFYGYTF. The CDR3 DNA reads as TGTGCCAGCAATACACAGGGGGCCACTTTCTATGGCTACACCTTC. This chain uses TRBV6-6 with TRBJ1-2; TRBD1 matches 9 bases. Trimming at V came to 7 bases and at J to 4 bases, leaving 10 bases not matched to a gene. CDR3 length equals 15 residues. Germline-derived CDR1 and CDR2 are MNHNY and SVGAGI (reference sequence).

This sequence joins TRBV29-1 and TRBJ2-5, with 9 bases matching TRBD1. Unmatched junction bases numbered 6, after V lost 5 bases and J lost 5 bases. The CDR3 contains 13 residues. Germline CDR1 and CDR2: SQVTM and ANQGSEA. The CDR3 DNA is TGCAGCGTTTTCTGGACAGGGGCGGAGACCCAGTACTTC. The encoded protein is CSVFWTGAETQYF.

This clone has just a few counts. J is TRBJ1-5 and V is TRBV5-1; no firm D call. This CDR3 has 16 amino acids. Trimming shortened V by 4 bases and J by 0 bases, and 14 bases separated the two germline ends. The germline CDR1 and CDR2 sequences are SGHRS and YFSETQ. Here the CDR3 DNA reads TGCGCCAGCAGCCAACGGTCAAATTATAGCAATCAGCCCCAGCATTTT. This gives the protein CASSQRSNYSNQPQHF.

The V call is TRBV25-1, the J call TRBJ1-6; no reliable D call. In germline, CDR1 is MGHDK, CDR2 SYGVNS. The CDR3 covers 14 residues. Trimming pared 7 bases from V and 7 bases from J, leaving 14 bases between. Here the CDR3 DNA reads TGTGCCAGCAACGAGGGCAGCAGAAATTCACCCCTCCACTTT. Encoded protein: CASNEGSRNSPLHF.

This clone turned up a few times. The DNA of the CDR3 is TGTGCCAGCAGGGGGGAGGGCAGCAATCAGCCCCAGCATTTT. Translation gives CASRGEGSNQPQHF. The chain is built from TRBV7-9 and TRBJ1-5, with D tentatively TRBD1 (5 bases). The germline gives CDR1 SEHNR, CDR2 FQNEAQ (reference sequence). The CDR3 is made up of 14 amino acids. V lost 6 bases, J lost 1 base, and 10 bases lay in between.

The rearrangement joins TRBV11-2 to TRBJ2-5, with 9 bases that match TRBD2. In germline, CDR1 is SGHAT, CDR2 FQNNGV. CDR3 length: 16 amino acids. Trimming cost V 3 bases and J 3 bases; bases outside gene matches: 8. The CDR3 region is CASSFSGGGVEETQYF. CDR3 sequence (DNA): TGTGCCAGCAGCTTCTCGGGCGGGGGGGTGGAAGAGACCCAGTACTTC.

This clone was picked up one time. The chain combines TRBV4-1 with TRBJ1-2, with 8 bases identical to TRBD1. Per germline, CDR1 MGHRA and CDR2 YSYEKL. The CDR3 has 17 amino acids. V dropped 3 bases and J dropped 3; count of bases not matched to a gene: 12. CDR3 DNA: TGCGCCAGCAGCCAGGTTTCTTACACGACAGGGGACTATGGCTACACCTTC. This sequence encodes CASSQVSYTTGDYGYTF.

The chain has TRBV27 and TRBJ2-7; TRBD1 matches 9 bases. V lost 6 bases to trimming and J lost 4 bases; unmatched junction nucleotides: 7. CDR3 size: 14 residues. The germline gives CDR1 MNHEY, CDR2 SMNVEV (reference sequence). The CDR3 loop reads CASRDRGVPYEQYF. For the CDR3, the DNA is TGTGCCAGCAGGGACAGGGGAGTCCCGTACGAGCAGTACTTC.

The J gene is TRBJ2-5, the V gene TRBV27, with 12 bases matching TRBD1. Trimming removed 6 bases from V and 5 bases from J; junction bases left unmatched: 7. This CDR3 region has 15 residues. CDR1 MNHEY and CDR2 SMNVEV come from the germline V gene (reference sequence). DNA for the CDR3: TGTGCCAGCAGCCACGGGACAGGGGGCGCGGAGACCCAGTACTTC. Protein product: CASSHGTGGAETQYF.

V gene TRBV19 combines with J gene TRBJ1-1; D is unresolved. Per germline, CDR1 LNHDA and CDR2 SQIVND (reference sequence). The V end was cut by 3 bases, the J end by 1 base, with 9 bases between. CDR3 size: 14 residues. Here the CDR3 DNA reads TGTGCCAGTAGTATTCCGAGGAGGAACACTGAAGCTTTCTTT. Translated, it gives CASSIPRRNTEAFF.

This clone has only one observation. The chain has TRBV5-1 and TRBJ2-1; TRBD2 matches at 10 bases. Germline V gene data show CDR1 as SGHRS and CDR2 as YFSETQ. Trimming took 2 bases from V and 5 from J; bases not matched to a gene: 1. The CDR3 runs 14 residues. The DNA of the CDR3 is TGCGCCAGCAGCTTTAGCGGGGGGAACAATGAGCAGTTCTTC. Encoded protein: CASSFSGGNNEQFF.

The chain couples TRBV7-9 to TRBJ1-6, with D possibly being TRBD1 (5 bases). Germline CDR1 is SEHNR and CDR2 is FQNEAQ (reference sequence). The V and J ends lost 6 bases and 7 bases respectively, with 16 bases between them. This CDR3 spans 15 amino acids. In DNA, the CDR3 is TGTGCCAGCAGACGGGGGTCGCCTGGGAATTCACCCCTCCACTTT. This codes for CASRRGSPGNSPLHF.

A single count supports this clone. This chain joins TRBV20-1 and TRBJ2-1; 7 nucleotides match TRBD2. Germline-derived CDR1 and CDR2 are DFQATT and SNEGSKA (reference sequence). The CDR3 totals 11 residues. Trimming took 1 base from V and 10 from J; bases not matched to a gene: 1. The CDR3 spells CSARVGGEQFF. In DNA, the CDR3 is TGCAGTGCTAGAGTGGGGGGGGAGCAGTTCTTC.

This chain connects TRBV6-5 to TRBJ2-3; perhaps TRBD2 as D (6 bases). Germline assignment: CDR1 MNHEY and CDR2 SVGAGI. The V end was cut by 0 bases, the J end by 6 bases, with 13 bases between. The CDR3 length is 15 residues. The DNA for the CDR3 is TGTGCCAGCAGTTACTCGGGCAGTGGAGGGGATACGCAGTATTTT. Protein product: CASSYSGSGGDTQYF.

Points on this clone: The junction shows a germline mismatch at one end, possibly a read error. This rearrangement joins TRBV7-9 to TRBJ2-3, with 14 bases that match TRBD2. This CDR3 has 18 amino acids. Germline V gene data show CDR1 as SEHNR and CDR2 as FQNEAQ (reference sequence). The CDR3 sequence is CSSSPGTSGGYRADAQYF. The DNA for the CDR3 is TGTTCCAGCAGTCCAGGGACTAGCGGGGGATATAGGGCAGATGCGCAGTATTTT.

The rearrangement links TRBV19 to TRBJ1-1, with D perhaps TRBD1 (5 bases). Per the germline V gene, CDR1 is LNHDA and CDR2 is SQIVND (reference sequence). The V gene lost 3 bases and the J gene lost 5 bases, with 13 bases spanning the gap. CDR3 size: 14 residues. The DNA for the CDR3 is TGTGCCAGTAGTATCTCCGGCGGGGGGACTGAAGCTTTCTTT. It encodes CASSISGGGTEAFF.

In DNA form, the CDR3 reads TGTGCCTGGAGCGCCCACATGACTCCCTCTGGAAACACCATATATTTT. Residues: CAWSAHMTPSGNTIYF. The J gene is TRBJ1-3, the V gene TRBV30, with no clear D. Germline V gives CDR1 GTSNPN, CDR2 SVGIG (reference sequence). Trimming cost V 3 bases and J 0 bases, with 15 bases left between them. The CDR3 totals 16 residues.

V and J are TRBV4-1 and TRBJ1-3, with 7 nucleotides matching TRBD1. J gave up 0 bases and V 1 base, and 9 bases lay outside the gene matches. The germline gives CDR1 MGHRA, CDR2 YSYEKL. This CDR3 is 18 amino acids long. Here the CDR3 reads CASSQVGLTGHSGNTIYF. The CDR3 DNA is TGCGCCAGCAGCCAAGTGGGGTTGACAGGGCACTCTGGAAACACCATATATTTT.

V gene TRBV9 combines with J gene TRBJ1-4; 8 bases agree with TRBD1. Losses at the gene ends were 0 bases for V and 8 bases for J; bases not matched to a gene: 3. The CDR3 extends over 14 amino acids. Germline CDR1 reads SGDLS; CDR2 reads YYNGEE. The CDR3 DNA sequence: TGTGCCAGCAGCGTAGCAGGGGGCCAGGAAAAACTGTTTTTT. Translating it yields CASSVAGGQEKLFF.

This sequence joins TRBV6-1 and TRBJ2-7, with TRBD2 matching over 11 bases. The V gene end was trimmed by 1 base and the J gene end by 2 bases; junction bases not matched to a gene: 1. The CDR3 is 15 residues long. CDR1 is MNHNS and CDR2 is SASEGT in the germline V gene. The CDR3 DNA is TGTGCCAGCAGTGAAGAACTAGCGGGGGCCTACGAGCAGTACTTC. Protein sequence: CASSEELAGAYEQYF.

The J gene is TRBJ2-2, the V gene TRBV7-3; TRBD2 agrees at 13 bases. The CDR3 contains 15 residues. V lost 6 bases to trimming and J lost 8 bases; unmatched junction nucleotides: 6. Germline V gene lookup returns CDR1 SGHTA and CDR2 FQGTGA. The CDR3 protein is CASRPGTSGAGELFF. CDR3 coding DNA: TGTGCCAGCAGGCCCGGGACTAGCGGGGCAGGGGAGCTGTTTTTT.

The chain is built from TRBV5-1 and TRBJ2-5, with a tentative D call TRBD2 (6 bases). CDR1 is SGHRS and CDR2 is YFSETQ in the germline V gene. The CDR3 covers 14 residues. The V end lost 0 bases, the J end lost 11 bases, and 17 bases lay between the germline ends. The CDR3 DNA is TGCGCCAGCAGCTTGGAGGGACTCTCATCGCAGCAGTACTTC. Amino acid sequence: CASSLEGLSSQQYF.

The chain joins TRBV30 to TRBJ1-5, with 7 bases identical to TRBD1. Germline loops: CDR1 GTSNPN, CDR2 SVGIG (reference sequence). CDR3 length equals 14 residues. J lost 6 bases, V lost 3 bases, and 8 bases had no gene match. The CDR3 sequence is CAWSPTGNAQPQHF. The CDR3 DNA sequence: TGTGCCTGGAGCCCGACAGGGAACGCTCAGCCCCAGCATTTT.